The 29 T cell receptor beta chains below were found in one sample sequenced in a study of blood T cell repertoires in COVID-19. Repertoires were generated with immunoSEQ multiplex PCR, while TCRdb's copy carries only in-frame clones and drops some. The sample lists 85,000 to 100,000 clones; roughly 80% were seen once. Sequenced: peripheral blood. Source of these receptors: a human donor in a cohort sampled during active COVID-19.

The gene calls are TRBV10-3 and TRBJ1-2, with a possible D match to TRBD1 (5 bases). In germline, CDR1 is ENHRY, CDR2 SYGVKD. The CDR3 is 13 residues long. Trimming removed 3 bases from V and 4 bases from J, with 9 bases in between. CDR3: CAISDDSSYGYTF. CDR3 bases: TGTGCCATCAGTGACGACAGCAGCTATGGCTACACCTTC.

The V and J genes are TRBV7-3 and TRBJ2-1, with D perhaps matching TRBD1 (6 bases). V gave up 5 bases and J gave up 0 bases, with 11 bases separating them. Germline CDR1 is SGHTA and CDR2 is FQGTGA. This CDR3 comprises 15 residues. The CDR3 spells CASSANRASYNEQFF. The DNA of the CDR3 is TGTGCCAGCAGCGCCAACAGGGCCTCCTACAATGAGCAGTTCTTC.

The genes are TRBV5-1 and TRBJ2-1, with D hard to call. The ends were cut back, 3 bases at V and 6 bases at J, with 13 bases in the middle. CDR3 size: 14 residues. The V gene's germline CDR1 is SGHRS and CDR2 YFSETQ. The CDR3, as DNA: TGCGCCAGCAGCTATGGAGAAGTGGGCAATGAGCAGTTCTTC. This sequence encodes CASSYGEVGNEQFF.

The chain carries TRBV19 and TRBJ2-5; the match to TRBD1 covers 11 bases. The CDR3 is 14 residues long. V lost 4 bases to trimming and J lost 14 bases; unmatched junction nucleotides: 12. Germline CDR1 reads LNHDA; CDR2 reads SQIVND (reference sequence). In DNA form, the CDR3 reads TGTGCCAGTAGTACGGGACAGGGGGTACCCGGACGATACTTC. Translation: CASSTGQGVPGRYF.

This rearrangement joins TRBV25-1 to TRBJ2-5, with D possibly matching TRBD2 (6 bases). The CDR3 contains 15 residues. CDR1 is MGHDK and CDR2 is SYGVNS in the germline V gene. Trimming took off 2 bases at V and 2 bases at J, with 12 bases between the two ends. CDR3 nucleotides: TGTGCCAGCAGTGAAGGAGGGCCGGGACAAGAGACCCAGTACTTC. As protein: CASSEGGPGQETQYF.

V and J are TRBV28 and TRBJ2-7; D call uncertain. The CDR3 has 12 residues. Germline lookup yields CDR1 MDHEN and CDR2 SYDVKM. Trimming took 4 bases from V and 2 from J, leaving 6 bases between them. The CDR3: CASSSGTYEQYF. As DNA, the CDR3 is TGTGCCAGCAGTTCCGGTACCTACGAGCAGTACTTC.

The chain couples TRBV7-9 to TRBJ2-1, with 8 positions matching TRBD1. V was pared by 1 base and J by 9 bases, with 11 bases of the junction left unmatched. The CDR3 spans 16 residues. The germline gives CDR1 SEHNR, CDR2 FQNEAQ (reference sequence). The DNA of the CDR3 is TGTGCCAGCAGCTTAGGGCGGGACAGGACTATACGTGAGCAGTTCTTC. Protein: CASSLGRDRTIREQFF. The variable domain in full, with the rest retrieved from reference TRBV7-9 and TRBJ2-1, is DTGVSQNPRHKITKRGQNVTFRCDPISEHNRLYWYRQTLGQGPEFLTYFQNEAQLEKSRLLSDRFSAERPKGSFSTLEIQRTEQGDSAMYLCASSLGRDRTIREQFFGPGTRLTVL.

The genes are TRBV11-2 and TRBJ2-1; TRBD2 agrees at 14 bases. V was clipped by 4 bases and J by 0 bases; unmatched bases: 8. Germline V CDR1 and CDR2: SGHAT, FQNNGV. The CDR3 is 19 amino acids. For the CDR3, the DNA is TGTGCCAGCAGCTACGGGACTAGCGGGAGTGGAGGCTCCTACAATGAGCAGTTCTTC. Encoded protein: CASSYGTSGSGGSYNEQFF.

This CDR3 reads CASSDLANSQAFF. CDR3 sequence (DNA): TGTGCCAGCAGTGATTTAGCAAACTCTCAAGCTTTCTTT. The rearrangement uses TRBV6-1 and TRBJ1-1; D is unclear. CDR1 is MNHNS and CDR2 is SASEGT in the germline V gene. The CDR3 is 13 residues long. Trimming cost V 3 bases and J 9 bases, with 14 bases left between them.

This clone was observed a single time. This rearrangement joins TRBV28 to TRBJ1-3; D call uncertain. From germline, CDR1 is MDHEN and CDR2 SYDVKM. This CDR3 region has 14 residues. V was clipped by 8 bases and J by 0 bases, with 11 bases between them. Here the CDR3 reads CASQLPNSGNTIYF. CDR3 DNA sequence: TGTGCCAGCCAACTCCCCAACTCTGGAAACACCATATATTTT.

The table lists this clone with a count of one. The chain combines TRBV27 with TRBJ1-1, with 11 bases aligning to TRBD1. The CDR3 contains 16 residues. Germline V gives CDR1 MNHEY, CDR2 SMNVEV (reference sequence). The V gene end was trimmed by 3 bases and the J gene end by 2 bases; junction bases not matched to a gene: 5. The CDR3 is CASSFGTGGFNTEAFF. The CDR3 DNA follows: TGTGCCAGCAGTTTCGGGACAGGGGGTTTTAACACTGAAGCTTTCTTT.

This clone was found once. The chain uses TRBV6-5 and TRBJ2-2, with 7 positions matching TRBD1. This CDR3 comprises 14 residues. Trimming took 7 bases from V and 7 from J; bases not matched to a gene: 9. Per germline, CDR1 MNHEY and CDR2 SVGAGI. CDR3 region: CASKDGSGGGELFF. The CDR3 coding sequence is TGTGCCAGCAAAGACGGGTCAGGGGGCGGGGAGCTGTTTTTT.

This chain uses TRBV5-1 with TRBJ1-2, with D possibly being TRBD1 (5 bases). There are 13 residues in the CDR3. Looked up from germline, CDR1 is SGHRS and CDR2 is YFSETQ. Trimming removed 7 bases from V and 1 base from J, with 11 bases in between. The CDR3 is CASQQGNNYGYTF. The DNA of the CDR3 is TGCGCCAGCCAGCAGGGCAATAACTATGGCTACACCTTC. The variable domain in full, completed from reference TRBV5-1 and TRBJ1-2, reads KAGVTQTPRYLIKTRGQQVTLSCSPISGHRSVSWYQQTPGQGLQFLFEYFSETQRNKGNFPGRFSGRQFSNSRSEMNVSTLELGDSALYLCASQQGNNYGYTFGSGTRLTVV.

The CDR3 bases are TGTGCCAGCAGCCCCGGGACTAGCGTCTACAATGAGCAGTTCTTC. Translating gives CASSPGTSVYNEQFF. The chain couples TRBV7-3 to TRBJ2-1, with 10 bases identical to TRBD2. The CDR3 extends over 15 amino acids. V was clipped by 5 bases and J by 3 bases; unmatched bases: 4. CDR1 SGHTA and CDR2 FQGTGA come from the germline V gene.

V gene TRBV6-2 or TRBV6-3 combines with J gene TRBJ1-5; TRBD1 might be the D (5 bases). Trimming left V 2 bases short and J 5 bases short, with 10 bases between. This CDR3 spans 14 amino acids. Germline V CDR1 and CDR2: MNHEY, SVGEGT. The CDR3 DNA follows: TGTGCCAGCAGTTACAGACAGCCTCATCAGCCCCAGCATTTT. Its protein product is CASSYRQPHQPQHF.

The chain has TRBV18 and TRBJ2-3; 10 nucleotides line up with TRBD1. CDR3 length: 14 residues. CDR1 is KGHSH, CDR2 LQKENI, per germline. Trimming cost V 6 bases and J 2 bases; bases outside gene matches: 2. The CDR3 region is CASSGQGNTDTQYF. The DNA for the CDR3 is TGTGCCAGCTCGGGACAGGGGAACACAGATACGCAGTATTTT.

Only a few counts were recorded for this clone. The V call is TRBV6-5, the J call TRBJ1-1; TRBD1 matches 9 bases. After removal of 11 bases from V and 1 base from J, the junction contained 5 bases not matched to a gene. Germline-derived CDR1 and CDR2 are MNHEY and SVGAGI. The length of the CDR3 is 13 residues. The DNA for the CDR3 is TGTGCCGGAGGGGGACAGGGGAACACTGAAGCTTTCTTT. Its translation is CAGGGQGNTEAFF.

Note on this clone: Different DNA sequences within this sample yield the same CDR3. This chain links TRBV3-1 (or the pseudogene TRBV3-2) with TRBJ1-1, with a tentative D call TRBD1 (6 bases). V was clipped by 0 bases and J by 0 bases, with 8 bases between them. The germline CDR1 and CDR2 sequences are LGHDT and YNNKEL (reference sequence). The CDR3 spans 15 residues. CDR3 DNA sequence: TGTGCCAGCAGCCAAGAAAGGACAGTGAACACTGAAGCTTTCTTT. It specifies CASSQERTVNTEAFF.

This clone was counted a few times. The chain is built from TRBV15 and TRBJ2-7; D possibly corresponds to TRBD2 (6 bases). The length of the CDR3 is 16 residues. Germline V gene lookup returns CDR1 LNHNV and CDR2 YYDKDF (reference sequence). V was trimmed by 1 base and J by 0 bases, leaving 13 bases between them. This CDR3 reads CATSRGWGGTSYEQYF. The CDR3 DNA reads as TGTGCCACCAGCAGAGGATGGGGCGGGACCTCCTACGAGCAGTACTTC.

This chain joins TRBV28 and TRBJ2-7; TRBD2 matches 8 bases. CDR1 is MDHEN, CDR2 SYDVKM, per germline. CDR3 size: 17 residues. J gave up 4 bases and V 6 bases, and 17 bases lay outside the gene matches. As DNA, the CDR3 is TGTGCCAGCAGATCCCCGGCGGGGGGCGAATCTAGGTACGAGCAGTACTTC. This translates into CASRSPAGGESRYEQYF.

This rearrangement joins TRBV24-1 to TRBJ2-3, with D maybe TRBD2 (6 bases). Deletions cut 2 bases from V and 3 bases from J, with 17 bases between. The CDR3 totals 17 residues. CDR1 and CDR2 (germline): KGHDR, SFDVKD. The CDR3 DNA reads TGTGCCACCAGTGATTCCGCCCCCACGGGAGTGACAGATACGCAGTATTTT. Translated: CATSDSAPTGVTDTQYF.

The rearrangement links TRBV6-2 or TRBV6-3 to TRBJ2-2; D is unresolved. CDR1 MNHEY and CDR2 SVGEGT come from the germline V gene. CDR3 length: 16 amino acids. Trimming took 6 bases from V and 3 from J, leaving 17 bases between them. The CDR3 loop is CASSPDLWRYTGELFF. The CDR3, as DNA: TGTGCCAGCAGCCCTGATCTATGGCGGTACACCGGGGAGCTGTTTTTT.

The chain carries TRBV19 and TRBJ2-3, with D unresolved. The CDR3 extends over 12 amino acids. Germline V gives CDR1 LNHDA, CDR2 SQIVND (reference sequence). Trimming shortened V by 6 bases and J by 0 bases, and 4 bases separated the two germline ends. The CDR3: CASSGSTDTQYF. The CDR3 DNA reads as TGTGCCAGTAGCGGGAGCACAGATACGCAGTATTTT.

The chain combines TRBV5-8 with TRBJ1-5; TRBD1 agrees at 8 bases. The CDR3 is made up of 17 amino acids. Germline CDR1 reads SGHTS; CDR2 reads YDEGEE. V was pared by 4 bases and J by 1 base, with 10 bases of the junction left unmatched. CDR3 bases: TGTGCCAGCAGCAGAACACCAGGGGGCTTGAGCAATCAGCCCCAGCATTTT. Translating gives CASSRTPGGLSNQPQHF.

This chain connects TRBV6-2 or TRBV6-3 to TRBJ1-5, with 7 bases matching TRBD1. Germline V CDR1 and CDR2: MNHEY, SVGEGT. V trimming: 4 bases; J trimming: 6 bases; junction bases outside the gene matches: 6. CDR3 length equals 14 residues. The CDR3 nucleotides are TGTGCCAGCAGTTGGACAGGCATCACTCAGCCCCAGCATTTT. It codes for CASSWTGITQPQHF.

This chain joins TRBV18 and TRBJ2-7; the match to TRBD2 covers 9 bases. From germline, CDR1 is KGHSH and CDR2 LQKENI. The CDR3 runs to 16 residues. J was trimmed by 3 bases and V by 3 bases; bases with no gene match: 9. CDR3 amino acids: CASSPLGAGGNYEQYF. The CDR3 DNA is TGTGCCAGCTCACCCTTAGGAGCGGGAGGAAACTACGAGCAGTACTTC.

A remark on this clone: This clone may be a read error of a much larger clone one base away. The chain links TRBV6-5 to TRBJ2-7; 11 positions agree with TRBD1. Germline CDR1 MNHEY, CDR2 SVGAGI. Trimming removed 4 bases from V and 2 bases from J; junction bases left unmatched: 4. This CDR3 spans 15 amino acids. CDR3 DNA sequence: TGTGCCAGCAGTTCCGGGACAGGGGGTACCTACGAGCAGTACTTC. It is translated as CASSSGTGGTYEQYF.

The rearrangement uses TRBV28 and TRBJ2-1; 7 positions agree with TRBD2. CDR1 MDHEN and CDR2 SYDVKM come from the germline V gene. J lost 0 bases, V lost 4 bases, and 6 bases had no gene match. This CDR3 is 16 amino acids long. CDR3: CASSSISGTSYNEQFF. The CDR3 DNA sequence: TGTGCCAGCAGTTCCATAAGCGGGACCTCCTACAATGAGCAGTTCTTC. Looking up the rest from reference TRBV28 and TRBJ2-1 gives the full variable domain: DVKVTQSSRYLVKRTGEKVFLECVQDMDHENMFWYRQDPGLGLRLIYFSYDVKMKEKGDIPEGYSVSREKKERFSLILESASTNQTSMYLCASSSISGTSYNEQFFGPGTRLTVL.

This clone appeared a few times. The rearrangement uses TRBV6-1 and TRBJ1-6; D is unresolved. The CDR3 runs to 12 residues. Trimming took 2 bases from V and 7 from J, leaving 3 bases between them. Germline assignment: CDR1 MNHNS and CDR2 SASEGT. CDR3 in DNA: TGTGCCAGCAGTGAACCAAATTCACCCCTCCACTTT. Encoded protein: CASSEPNSPLHF.